A single sample gave rise to the 21 T cell receptor beta chains below, sequenced in a study of blood T cell repertoires in COVID-19. Repertoires were generated with immunoSEQ multiplex PCR, while TCRdb's copy carries only in-frame clones and drops some. Altogether tens of thousands of clones are present, 86% being singletons, with the ten largest covering less than 20%. The specimen sequenced was peripheral blood. These receptor sequences come from a woman aged 80 or older with acute or convalescent COVID-19.

The CDR3 DNA sequence: TGTGCCAGCAGCTTATCGTCGGAAGAGACCCAGTACTTC. Amino acids: CASSLSSEETQYF. The V gene is TRBV11-3, the J gene TRBJ2-5; D is ambiguous. Trimming took off 2 bases at V and 3 bases at J, with 7 bases between the two ends. The CDR3 spans 13 residues. The germline V gene encodes CDR1 SGHNT and CDR2 YENEEA.

The CDR3 loop reads CASRFHADTQYF. The CDR3 DNA reads TGTGCCAGTAGATTCCACGCGGATACGCAGTATTTT. V is TRBV19 and J is TRBJ2-3; D not certain. Germline CDR1 reads LNHDA; CDR2 reads SQIVND (reference sequence). V dropped 6 bases and J dropped 6 bases, with 10 bases sitting between them. This CDR3 region has 12 residues.

The CDR3 DNA reads as TGTGCCAGCAGCCCGGGGCATGGCTACACCTTC. Translation: CASSPGHGYTF. The chain joins TRBV6-2 or TRBV6-3 to TRBJ1-2, with a weak D call TRBD1 (5 bases). V dropped 6 bases and J dropped 6 bases, with 8 bases sitting between them. Looked up from germline, CDR1 is MNHEY and CDR2 is SVGEGT. This CDR3 is 11 amino acids long.

CDR3 region: CASSLAGGHNEQFF. Here the CDR3 DNA reads TGTGCCAGCAGCTTAGCGGGGGGGCACAATGAGCAGTTCTTC. V usage is TRBV7-9 and J usage is TRBJ2-1; possibly TRBD2 for D (7 bases). Trimming stripped 0 bases from V and 5 bases from J, with 8 bases between. The CDR3 extends over 14 amino acids. Looked up from germline, CDR1 is SEHNR and CDR2 is FQNEAQ (reference sequence).

The V gene is TRBV25-1, the J gene TRBJ2-7; TRBD2 is a possible D gene (6 bases). Deletions cut 1 base from V and 2 bases from J, with 15 bases between. This CDR3 contains 16 residues. The germline V gene encodes CDR1 MGHDK and CDR2 SYGVNS. The CDR3 coding sequence is TGTGCCAGCAGTGAATTAAGTGGGGGGAAGACCTACGAGCAGTACTTC. Translated: CASSELSGGKTYEQYF.

The chain links TRBV7-6 to TRBJ1-2; 11 positions agree with TRBD1. With V trimmed by 5 bases and J by 7 bases, 3 bases remained unmatched. The germline V gene encodes CDR1 SGHVS and CDR2 FNYEAQ. This CDR3 is 13 amino acids long. CDR3 region: CASSQGTGGGYTF. The DNA of the CDR3 is TGTGCCAGCAGCCAAGGGACAGGGGGTGGCTACACCTTC.

The CDR3 coding sequence is TGTGCCAGCAGCTTAGCGGCAGGCCGGGGTTATGGCTACACCTTC. Encoded protein: CASSLAAGRGYGYTF. This chain joins TRBV7-2 and TRBJ1-2; D unclear. The V gene's germline CDR1 is SGHTA and CDR2 FQGNSA. V was trimmed by 0 bases and J by 5 bases, leaving 13 bases between them. The CDR3 consists of 15 residues.

The chain joins TRBV3-1 (or the pseudogene TRBV3-2) to TRBJ1-2; D gene unclear. Germline V CDR1 and CDR2: LGHDT, YNNKEL (reference sequence). V lost 0 bases, J lost 4 bases, and 6 bases lay in between. CDR3 length: 13 amino acids. The CDR3 here is CASSQDRIYGYTF. CDR3 DNA sequence: TGTGCCAGCAGCCAAGATCGTATCTATGGCTACACCTTC.

The V and J genes are TRBV6-2 or TRBV6-3 and TRBJ1-1; no clear D. Looked up from germline, CDR1 is MNHEY and CDR2 is SVGEGT. The CDR3 is 16 residues long. V was pared by 6 bases and J by 3 bases, with 20 bases between. In DNA form, the CDR3 reads TGTGCCAGCAGGCCTCATCGACCCGGGTTCGACACTGAAGCTTTCTTT. The encoded protein is CASRPHRPGFDTEAFF.

The V call is TRBV29-1, the J call TRBJ2-7; 11 nucleotides line up with TRBD1. Germline loops: CDR1 SQVTM, CDR2 ANQGSEA. The V segment lost 6 bases and the J segment 7 bases; nucleotides outside the gene matches: 14. The CDR3 contains 15 residues. The CDR3 spells CSVELGQGEGWEQYF. CDR3 coding DNA: TGCAGCGTGGAACTGGGACAGGGGGAAGGCTGGGAGCAGTACTTC.

This chain joins TRBV6-2 or TRBV6-3 and TRBJ2-5; TRBD2 matches at 7 bases. Germline lookup yields CDR1 MNHEY and CDR2 SVGEGT. CDR3 length: 13 residues. V shed 4 bases and J 5 bases; nucleotides not matched to a gene: 4. The CDR3 protein is CASSWGGPETQYF. In DNA form, the CDR3 reads TGTGCCAGCAGTTGGGGAGGGCCGGAGACCCAGTACTTC.

The V and J genes are TRBV6-5 and TRBJ2-7; D remains unclear. This CDR3 contains 15 residues. The V and J ends lost 0 bases and 6 bases respectively, with 15 bases between them. CDR1 and CDR2 (germline): MNHEY, SVGAGI. Written as DNA, the CDR3 is TGTGCCAGCAGTTACTCATTCTCGTTACTGGTCGAGCAGTACTTC. Encoded protein: CASSYSFSLLVEQYF.

The J gene is TRBJ2-7, the V gene TRBV27, with D perhaps matching TRBD1 (6 bases). Trimming cost V 3 bases and J 0 bases, with 18 bases left between them. This CDR3 contains 17 residues. Germline CDR1 reads MNHEY; CDR2 reads SMNVEV (reference sequence). The CDR3 coding sequence is TGTGCCAGCAGTTTTAGTCCGGGACAAAGGGGCTCCTACGAGCAGTACTTC. It codes for CASSFSPGQRGSYEQYF.

The chain recombines TRBV9 with TRBJ1-1; D gene ambiguous. This CDR3 has 14 residues. Germline V CDR1 and CDR2: SGDLS, YYNGEE. V was pared by 3 bases and J by 1 base, with 10 bases between. The CDR3 region has the DNA TGTGCCAGCAGCGCTACCAATAGGAACACTGAAGCTTTCTTT. Its protein is CASSATNRNTEAFF.

The chain carries TRBV5-4 and TRBJ1-2; D call uncertain. Germline V gene lookup returns CDR1 SGHNT and CDR2 YYREEE (reference sequence). The CDR3 loop spans 15 amino acids. Trimming removed 0 bases from V and 8 bases from J, with 17 bases in between. The chain's CDR3 is CASSLDISPGRGYTF. In DNA, the CDR3 is TGTGCCAGCAGCTTGGATATATCGCCGGGTAGGGGCTACACCTTC. Looking up the rest from reference TRBV5-4 and TRBJ1-2 gives the full variable domain: ETGVTQSPTHLIKTRGQQVTLRCSSQSGHNTVSWYQQALGQGPQFIFQYYREEENGRGNFPPRFSGLQFPNYSSELNVNALELDDSALYLCASSLDISPGRGYTFGSGTRLTVV.

This chain links TRBV28 with TRBJ1-1, with D possibly being TRBD1 (5 bases). In germline, CDR1 is MDHEN, CDR2 SYDVKM. Trimming took 4 bases from V and 6 from J, leaving 9 bases between them. This CDR3 is 12 amino acids long. The CDR3 DNA reads as TGTGCCAGCAGTTGGAGGGGTTCTGAAGCTTTCTTT. This codes for CASSWRGSEAFF.

The count of this clone is one. The chain joins TRBV10-3 to TRBJ2-7, with 8 bases fitting TRBD2. With V trimmed by 7 bases and J by 0 bases, 5 bases remained unmatched. The CDR3 runs to 14 residues. The V gene's germline CDR1 is ENHRY and CDR2 SYGVKD. CDR3 residues: CAIKTSGSSYEQYF. CDR3 DNA: TGTGCCATCAAAACCAGCGGGAGCTCCTACGAGCAGTACTTC.

In its sample, this clone was seen once. The CDR3 region has the DNA TGTGCCAGCAGTCCCTCGAAAGGGGGCTGGCAGCCCCAGCATTTT. The encoded protein is CASSPSKGGWQPQHF. The gene calls are TRBV28 and TRBJ1-5; TRBD1 aligns across 7 bases. With 5 bases clipped from V and 7 bases from J, the junction kept 11 bases outside the gene matches. The CDR3 spans 15 residues. CDR1 is MDHEN, CDR2 SYDVKM, per germline.

The chain has TRBV27 and TRBJ2-1; TRBD2 agrees at 15 bases. The CDR3 runs 16 residues. J lost 7 bases, V lost 5 bases, and 6 bases had no gene match. CDR1 and CDR2 from the germline V gene are MNHEY and SMNVEV (reference sequence). In DNA, the CDR3 is TGTGCCAGCAGTCGCGCCGGGACTAGCGGGAGGAATGAGCAGTTCTTC. Its translation: CASSRAGTSGRNEQFF.

This rearrangement joins TRBV12-3 or TRBV12-4 to TRBJ1-2; maybe TRBD1 (6 bases). This CDR3 comprises 13 residues. The germline V and J ends were trimmed by 8 bases and 6 bases, with 16 bases remaining between them. CDR3 nucleotides: TGTGCCAGCGTGGGCAGGGGACGGGATGGCTACACCTTC. Translating it yields CASVGRGRDGYTF.

The V call is TRBV6-4, the J call TRBJ1-4; TRBD1 agrees at 11 bases. Germline-derived CDR1 and CDR2 are MRHNA and SNTAGT. Germline trimming cut 2 bases from V and 6 bases from J; bases unmatched to any gene: 8. The CDR3 is made up of 17 amino acids. CDR3 region: CASSDPWTGGGDEKLFF. CDR3 nucleotide sequence: TGTGCCAGCAGTGACCCCTGGACAGGGGGCGGGGATGAAAAACTGTTTTTT.